This T cell receptor beta chain came from a study of T cell repertoires in cytomegalovirus infection. For the study at large: Public TCR beta signatures marked donors with CMV infection and the matching HLA.

TCRdb reprocessed the reads via MiXCR and lists one record per CDR3 protein. The sample has about 52,000 distinct CDR3 sequences, 20% seen once. This CDR3 has 16 residues. Germline-derived CDR1 and CDR2 are MNHEY and SVGEGT. Trimming removed 7 bases from V and 2 bases from J; junction bases left unmatched: 10. This clonotype was counted at least ten times. Its antigen remains unknown. The sequence was collected from a human donor in good health (CMV status not recorded). Some clones in this sample may be carry-over from other donors' samples. The material was CD8+ T cells from cultured PBMCs, obtained from culture after CMV antigen stimulation. The chain links TRBV6-2 or TRBV6-3 to TRBJ2-1; 8 bases are shared with TRBD1. This CDR3 is CASTRTGPRAYNEQFF. CDR3 coding DNA: TGTGCCAGCACTCGGACAGGGCCACGCGCCTACAATGAGCAGTTCTTC.